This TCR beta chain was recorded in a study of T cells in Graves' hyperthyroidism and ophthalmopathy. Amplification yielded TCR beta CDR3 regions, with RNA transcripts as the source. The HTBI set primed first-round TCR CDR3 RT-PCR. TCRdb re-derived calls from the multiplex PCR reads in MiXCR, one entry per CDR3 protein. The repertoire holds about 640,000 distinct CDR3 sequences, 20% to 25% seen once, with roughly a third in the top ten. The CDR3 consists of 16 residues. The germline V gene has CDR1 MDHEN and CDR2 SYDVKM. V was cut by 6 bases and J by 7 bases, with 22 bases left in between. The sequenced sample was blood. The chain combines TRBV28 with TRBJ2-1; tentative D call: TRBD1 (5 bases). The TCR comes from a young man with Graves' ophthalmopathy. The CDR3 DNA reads TGTGCCAGCAGGCACCCTCAGGGTTCCGGCCGTAATGAGCAGTTCTTC. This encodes CASRHPQGSGRNEQFF.